A selection of T cell receptor beta chains follows, all from one sample in a study of technical replicates of blood from a handful of donors. The method was immunoSEQ multiplex PCR; TCRdb's version includes in-frame clones alone and lacks a portion of them. The profile shows about 76,000 clones, around 97% of them singletons. Material for sequencing was T cells isolated from PBMCs. The receptors shown here come from a human donor in good health. Both conserved end residues are part of each CDR3. D genes are given only for firm matches. Size values are once, few and many counts, or a class for expanded clones, and some rows have none.

NA	NA	TRBV5-5	TRBJ1-5	CASSLQRQHSNQPQHF	TGTGCCAGCAGCTTGCAGAGACAGCATAGCAATCAGCCCCAGCATTTT
NA	TRBD2	TRBV19	TRBJ2-2	CASSRLAGGPGELFF	TGTGCCAGTAGTCGACTAGCGGGAGGGCCCGGGGAGCTGTTTTTT
NA	NA	TRBV10-3	TRBJ2-5	CAISEDSAHFGETQYF	TGTGCCATCAGTGAGGACAGCGCCCACTTTGGAGAGACCCAGTACTTC
NA	NA	TRBV6-5	TRBJ1-4	CASRRGPGSEKLFF	TGTGCCAGCAGACGCGGTCCGGGGAGTGAAAAACTGTTTTTT
NA	TRBD2	TRBV6-5	TRBJ2-7	CASTSSGSLGEQYF	TGTGCCAGCACCTCTAGCGGGAGCCTCGGGGAGCAGTACTTC
NA	TRBD2	TRBV7-9	TRBJ2-5	CASSILAGALPPQETQYF	TGTGCCAGCAGCATACTAGCGGGGGCCTTACCACCTCAAGAGACCCAGTACTTC
NA	TRBD2	TRBV6-5	TRBJ2-7	CASRPARGVYEQYF	TGTGCCAGCAGGCCAGCCCGGGGGGTCTACGAGCAGTACTTC
NA	NA	TRBV19	TRBJ1-1	CASSAGFEAFF	TGTGCCAGTAGTGCGGGGTTTGAAGCTTTCTTT
NA	TRBD1	TRBV7-8	TRBJ1-2	CASSLTGSGGYTF	TGTGCCAGCAGCTTGACAGGGTCAGGTGGCTACACCTTC
NA	TRBD1	TRBV29-1	TRBJ1-1	CSGLGQGIGEAFF	TGCAGCGGCCTTGGACAGGGCATAGGTGAAGCTTTCTTT
few	TRBD1	TRBV9	TRBJ1-1	CASSVTGGLNTEAFF	TGTGCCAGCAGCGTCACAGGGGGCCTCAACACTGAAGCTTTCTTT
NA	NA	TRBV19	TRBJ1-1	CASSVEALTEAFF	TGTGCCAGTAGCGTCGAGGCGCTCACTGAAGCTTTCTTT
NA	NA	TRBV6-4	TRBJ2-7	CASPLLGTNFQYF	TGTGCCAGCCCACTTTTGGGGACAAACTTTCAGTACTTC
NA	NA	TRBV6-1	TRBJ1-1	CASSVLADTEAFF	TGTGCCAGCAGTGTGTTGGCAGACACTGAAGCTTTCTTT
once	TRBD2	TRBV4-1	TRBJ2-2	CASSRGLSNTGELFF	TGCGCCAGCAGCCGGGGACTATCGAACACCGGGGAGCTGTTTTTT
NA	TRBD1	TRBV30	TRBJ1-5	CAWSRDRGAQPQHF	TGTGCCTGGAGTCGGGACAGGGGGGCTCAGCCCCAGCATTTT
NA	NA	TRBV7-2	TRBJ2-7	CASSEELQSYEQYF	TGTGCCAGCAGCGAGGAATTGCAGAGCTACGAGCAGTACTTC
NA	NA	TRBV5-1	TRBJ2-5	CASSSGRAGQETQYF	TGCGCCAGCAGTTCCGGACGGGCGGGACAAGAGACCCAGTACTTC
NA	TRBD1	TRBV7-9	TRBJ1-2	CASSADRAYGYTF	TGTGCCAGCAGCGCGGACAGGGCCTATGGCTACACCTTC
NA	NA	TRBV4-2	TRBJ1-2	CASSQDLPGYGYTF	TGTGCCAGCAGCCAAGATCTCCCAGGGTATGGCTACACCTTC
NA	NA	TRBV30	TRBJ1-5	CAWSVPGAQPQHF	TGTGCCTGGAGTGTACCAGGGGCTCAGCCCCAGCATTTT
NA	NA	TRBV2	TRBJ2-1	CASSLSGSSYNEQFF	TGTGCCAGCAGCCTTAGCGGAAGCTCCTACAATGAGCAGTTCTTC
NA	NA	TRBV7-2	TRBJ1-3	CASSYSRTVGNTIYF	TGTGCCAGCAGCTATAGTCGGACAGTAGGAAACACCATATATTTT
NA	TRBD2	TRBV7-2	TRBJ2-3	CASSSGGTGGYTDTQYF	TGTGCCAGCAGCTCGGGGGGTACGGGCGGATACACAGATACGCAGTATTTT
NA	NA	TRBV6-1	TRBJ1-5	CASSGLDRPNQPQHF	TGTGCCAGCAGTGGTTTGGACAGACCCAATCAGCCCCAGCATTTT
NA	TRBD2	TRBV5-5	TRBJ2-1	CASRLGGEFLYNEQFF	TGTGCCAGCAGGTTGGGGGGGGAGTTTCTCTACAATGAGCAGTTCTTC
NA	NA	TRBV6-6	TRBJ2-1	CASSYSVGGNEQFF	TGTGCCAGCAGTTACTCTGTGGGGGGCAATGAGCAGTTCTTC
NA	TRBD1	TRBV5-4	TRBJ2-7	CASSLDRGYEQYF	TGTGCCAGCAGCCTGGACAGGGGCTACGAGCAGTACTTC
few	NA	TRBV5-1	TRBJ2-3	CASSFWGRDTQYF	TGCGCCAGCAGCTTTTGGGGGCGGGATACGCAGTATTTT
NA	NA	TRBV5-5	TRBJ2-1	CASSLPEVRNEQFF	TGTGCCAGCAGCTTGCCAGAGGTTAGGAATGAGCAGTTCTTC
NA	NA	TRBV28	TRBJ1-5	CASSLSGDQPQHF	TGTGCCAGCAGTTTAAGCGGGGATCAGCCCCAGCATTTT
NA	TRBD2	TRBV6-5	TRBJ2-7	CASSAGTSGYEQYF	TGTGCCAGCAGTGCCGGGACTAGCGGGTACGAGCAGTACTTC
NA	TRBD1	TRBV6-1	TRBJ1-5	CASSEVSGQGAQPQHF	TGTGCCAGCAGTGAAGTTTCGGGACAGGGGGCTCAGCCCCAGCATTTT
NA	NA	TRBV19	TRBJ2-3	CASSIGLGITDTQYF	TGTGCCAGTAGTATAGGACTAGGTATCACAGATACTCAGTATTTT
NA	NA	TRBV30	TRBJ1-3	CAWSVGGSENTIYF	TGTGCCTGGAGTGTCGGGGGGAGCGAAAACACCATATATTTT
NA	TRBD2	TRBV11-2	TRBJ2-5	CASSLPPSGQETQYF	TGTGCCAGCAGCCTGCCCCCTAGCGGGCAAGAGACCCAGTACTTC
few	TRBD1	TRBV19	TRBJ1-5	CASRRQGVSNQPQHF	TGTGCCAGTAGGAGACAGGGCGTAAGCAATCAGCCCCAGCATTTT
NA	NA	TRBV2	TRBJ1-6	CASSGSSYNSPLHF	TGTGCCAGCAGCGGTAGCTCCTATAATTCACCCCTCCACTTT
NA	NA	TRBV5-1	TRBJ2-7	CASSLEWASYEQYF	TGCGCCAGCAGCTTGGAATGGGCTTCCTACGAGCAGTACTTC
NA	TRBD2	TRBV4-1	TRBJ2-1	CASSRTSGSTNNEQFF	TGCGCCAGCAGCCGGACTAGCGGGAGTACGAACAATGAGCAGTTCTTC
once	NA	TRBV6-1	TRBJ1-2	CASSDLLKDSPLGYGYTF	TGTGCCAGCAGTGATCTATTAAAAGACAGCCCGCTAGGATATGGCTACACCTTC
NA	NA	TRBV10-1	TRBJ2-5	CASSESGARGRETQYF	TGCGCCAGCAGTGAGTCGGGGGCGAGGGGAAGGGAGACCCAGTACTTC
NA	NA	TRBV13	TRBJ2-3	CASSLRPSGTDTQYF	TGTGCCAGCAGCTTAAGGCCTAGCGGCACAGATACGCAGTATTTT
NA	NA	TRBV6-1	TRBJ1-5	CASSGGGGVNQPQHF	TGTGCCAGCAGTGGGGGTGGAGGGGTCAATCAGCCCCAGCATTTT
NA	NA	TRBV6-1	TRBJ2-7	CASSDERHQPYEQYF	TGTGCCAGCAGTGACGAGCGTCACCAACCCTACGAGCAGTACTTC
NA	NA	TRBV27	TRBJ2-7	CASSRGGEQYF	TGTGCCAGCAGCCGGGGTGGGGAGCAGTACTTC
NA	NA	TRBV4-1	TRBJ2-1	CASSQMWQEQFF	TGCGCCAGCAGCCAAATGTGGCAGGAGCAGTTCTTC
NA	TRBD1	TRBV2	TRBJ2-1	CASGTGGFYNEQFF	TGTGCCAGCGGGACAGGGGGCTTCTACAATGAGCAGTTCTTC
NA	NA	TRBV11-2	TRBJ1-1	CASSQQGRNTEAFF	TGTGCCAGCAGCCAACAGGGAAGGAACACTGAAGCTTTCTTT